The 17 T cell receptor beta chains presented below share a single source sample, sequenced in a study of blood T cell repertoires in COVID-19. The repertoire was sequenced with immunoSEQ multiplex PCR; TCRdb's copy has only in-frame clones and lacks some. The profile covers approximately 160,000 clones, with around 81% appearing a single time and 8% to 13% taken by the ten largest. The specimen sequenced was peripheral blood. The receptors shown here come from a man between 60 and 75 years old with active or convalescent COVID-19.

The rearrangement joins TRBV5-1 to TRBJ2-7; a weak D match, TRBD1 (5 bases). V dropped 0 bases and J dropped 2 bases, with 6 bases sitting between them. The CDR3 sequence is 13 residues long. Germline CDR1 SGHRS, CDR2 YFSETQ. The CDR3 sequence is CASSLDRPYEQYF. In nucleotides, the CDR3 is TGCGCCAGCAGCTTGGACAGGCCCTACGAGCAGTACTTC.

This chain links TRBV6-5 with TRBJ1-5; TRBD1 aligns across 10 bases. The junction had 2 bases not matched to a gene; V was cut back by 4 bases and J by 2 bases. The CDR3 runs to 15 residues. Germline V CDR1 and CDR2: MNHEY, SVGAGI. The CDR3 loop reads CASSLTGGGNQPQHF. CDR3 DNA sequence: TGTGCCAGCAGTTTGACAGGGGGCGGCAATCAGCCCCAGCATTTT.

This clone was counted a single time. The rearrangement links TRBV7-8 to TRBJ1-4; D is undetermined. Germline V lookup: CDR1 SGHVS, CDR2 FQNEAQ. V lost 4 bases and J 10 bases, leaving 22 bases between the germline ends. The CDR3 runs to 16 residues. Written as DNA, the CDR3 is TGTGCCAGCAGCTCTGAACGGGCACTCTTAGGGAGAAAACTGTTTTTT. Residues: CASSSERALLGRKLFF.

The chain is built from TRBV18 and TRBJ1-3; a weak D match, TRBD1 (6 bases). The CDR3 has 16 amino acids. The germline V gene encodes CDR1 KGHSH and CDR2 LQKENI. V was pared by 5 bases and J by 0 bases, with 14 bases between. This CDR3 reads CASSTSGTSSGNTIYF. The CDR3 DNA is TGTGCCAGCTCAACCTCCGGGACAAGCTCTGGAAACACCATATATTTT. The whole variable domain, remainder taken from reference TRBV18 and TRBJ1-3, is NAGVMQNPRHLVRRRGQEARLRCSPMKGHSHVYWYRQLPEEGLKFMVYLQKENIIDESGMPKERFSAEFPKEGPSILRIQQVVRGDSAAYFCASSTSGTSSGNTIYFGEGSWLTVV.

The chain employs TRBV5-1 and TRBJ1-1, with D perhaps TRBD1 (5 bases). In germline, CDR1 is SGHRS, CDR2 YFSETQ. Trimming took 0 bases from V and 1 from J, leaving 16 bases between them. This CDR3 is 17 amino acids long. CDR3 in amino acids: CASSLEAGNLRNTEAFF. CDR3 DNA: TGCGCCAGCAGCTTGGAAGCAGGGAATCTTAGGAACACTGAAGCTTTCTTT.

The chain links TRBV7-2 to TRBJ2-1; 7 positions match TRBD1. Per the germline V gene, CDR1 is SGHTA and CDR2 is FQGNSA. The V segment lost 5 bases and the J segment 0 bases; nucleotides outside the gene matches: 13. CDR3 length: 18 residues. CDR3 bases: TGTGCCAGCAGCCCCAGGGGGTCGGGCTGGAGCTCCTACAATGAGCAGTTCTTC. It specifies CASSPRGSGWSSYNEQFF.

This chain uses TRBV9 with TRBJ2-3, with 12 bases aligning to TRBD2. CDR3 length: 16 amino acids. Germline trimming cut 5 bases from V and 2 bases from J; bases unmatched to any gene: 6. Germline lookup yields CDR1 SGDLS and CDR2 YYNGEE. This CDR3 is CASSALAGGPTDTQYF. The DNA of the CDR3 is TGTGCCAGCAGTGCACTAGCGGGGGGACCCACAGATACGCAGTATTTT.

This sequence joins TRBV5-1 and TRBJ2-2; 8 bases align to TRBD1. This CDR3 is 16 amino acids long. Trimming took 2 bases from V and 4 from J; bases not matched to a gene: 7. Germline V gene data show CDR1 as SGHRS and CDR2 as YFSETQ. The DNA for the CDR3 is TGCGCCAGCAGCTTCGGACAGGGTACGGGCACCGGGGAGCTGTTTTTT. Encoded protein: CASSFGQGTGTGELFF.

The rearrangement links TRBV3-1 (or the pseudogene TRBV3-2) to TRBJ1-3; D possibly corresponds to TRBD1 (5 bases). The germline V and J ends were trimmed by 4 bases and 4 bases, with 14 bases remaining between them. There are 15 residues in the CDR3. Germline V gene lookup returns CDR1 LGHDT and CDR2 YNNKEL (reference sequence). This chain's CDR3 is CASSRGNSGGNTIYF. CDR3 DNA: TGTGCCAGCAGCCGGGGGAACAGCGGGGGAAACACCATATATTTT.

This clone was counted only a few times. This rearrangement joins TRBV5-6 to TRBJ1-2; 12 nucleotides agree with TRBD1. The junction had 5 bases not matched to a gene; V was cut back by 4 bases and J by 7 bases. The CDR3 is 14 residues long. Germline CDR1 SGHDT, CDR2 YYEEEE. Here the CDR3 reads CASSRDRGQFGYTF. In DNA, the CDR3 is TGTGCCAGCAGCCGGGACAGGGGGCAGTTTGGCTACACCTTC.

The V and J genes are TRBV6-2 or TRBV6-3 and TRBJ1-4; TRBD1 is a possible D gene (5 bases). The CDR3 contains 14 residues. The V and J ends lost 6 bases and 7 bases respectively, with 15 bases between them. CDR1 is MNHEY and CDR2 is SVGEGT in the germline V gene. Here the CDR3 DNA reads TGTGCCAGCAGCCCGGTGGTTAGGGGTGAAAAACTGTTTTTT. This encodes CASSPVVRGEKLFF.

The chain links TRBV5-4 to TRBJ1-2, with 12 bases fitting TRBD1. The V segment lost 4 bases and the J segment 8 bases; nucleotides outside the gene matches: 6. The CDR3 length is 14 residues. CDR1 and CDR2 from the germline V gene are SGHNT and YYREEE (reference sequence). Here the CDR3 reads CASSQGQGAPGYTF. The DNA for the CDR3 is TGTGCCAGCAGCCAGGGACAGGGGGCTCCGGGCTACACCTTC.

In nucleotides, the CDR3 is TGTGCCAGCAGTGAAGACAGAAACTCCTACAATGAGCAGTTCTTC. Its protein product is CASSEDRNSYNEQFF. This rearrangement joins TRBV6-4 to TRBJ2-1, with D perhaps TRBD1 (5 bases). The CDR3 is 15 residues long. Germline V CDR1 and CDR2: MRHNA, SNTAGT. The V end lost 3 bases, the J end lost 0 bases, and 9 bases lay between the germline ends.

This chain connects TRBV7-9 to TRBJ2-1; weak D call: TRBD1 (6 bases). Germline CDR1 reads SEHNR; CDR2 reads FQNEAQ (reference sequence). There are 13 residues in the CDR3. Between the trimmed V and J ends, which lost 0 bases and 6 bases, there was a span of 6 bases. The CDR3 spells CASSLARGNEQFF. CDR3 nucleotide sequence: TGTGCCAGCAGCTTAGCCAGGGGCAATGAGCAGTTCTTC.

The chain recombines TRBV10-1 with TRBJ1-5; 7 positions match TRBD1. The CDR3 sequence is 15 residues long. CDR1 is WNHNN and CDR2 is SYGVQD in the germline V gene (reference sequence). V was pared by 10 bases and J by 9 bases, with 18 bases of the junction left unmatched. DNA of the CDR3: TGCGCCACCCTGAATCCGGACAGGTCCGAGGTGCCCCAGCATTTT. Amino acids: CATLNPDRSEVPQHF.

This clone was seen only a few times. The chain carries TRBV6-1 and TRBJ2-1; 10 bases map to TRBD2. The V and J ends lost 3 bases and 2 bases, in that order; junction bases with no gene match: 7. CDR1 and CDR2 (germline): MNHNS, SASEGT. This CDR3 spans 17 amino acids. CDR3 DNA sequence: TGTGCCAGCAGTGACCTAGCGGGGGTCACCCCCTACAATGAGCAGTTCTTC. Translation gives CASSDLAGVTPYNEQFF.

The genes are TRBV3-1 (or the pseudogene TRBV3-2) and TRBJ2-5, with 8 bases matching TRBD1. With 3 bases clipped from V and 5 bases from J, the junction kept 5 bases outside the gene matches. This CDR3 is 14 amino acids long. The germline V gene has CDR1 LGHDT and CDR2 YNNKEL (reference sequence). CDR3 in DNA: TGTGCCAGCAGCCATACAGGGGGTGGGGAGACCCAGTACTTC. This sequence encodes CASSHTGGGETQYF.